This T cell receptor (beta chain) emerged from a study of OX40 agonist ivuxolimab in advanced cancers. Looking at the study overall: Patient treatment consisted of intravenous ivuxolimab administration every 2 weeks at 0.01 to 10 mg/kg. Findings and limits, study-wide: Dose levels from 0.1 to 3.0 mg/kg saw CD4+ and CD8+ blood T cells expand clonally by week 6. Partial responders at 0.1-3.0 mg/kg had among the lowest clonal expansion.

A remark on this clone: As yet, its antigen is unknown.

The V end was cut by 0 bases, the J end by 4 bases, with 13 bases between. Germline loops: CDR1 LNHDA, CDR2 SQIVND (reference sequence). This CDR3 comprises 16 residues. Generated by immunoSEQ multiplex PCR, the TCRdb table keeps only in-frame clones and is missing some. The data hold 90,000 to 100,000 clones, with nearly 90% observed a single time. The source of this sequence is an adult with an advanced solid tumor such as melanoma, head and neck, liver or kidney cancer. The rearrangement joins TRBV19 to TRBJ1-5, with D possibly TRBD1 on 5 matching bases. The sample was CD4+ or CD8+ T cells sorted from blood, taken in a trial of the OX40 agonist ivuxolimab. The CDR3 loop reads CASSIESGVRNQPQHF. As DNA, the CDR3 is TGTGCCAGTAGTATAGAATCGGGGGTGAGGAATCAGCCCCAGCATTTT.